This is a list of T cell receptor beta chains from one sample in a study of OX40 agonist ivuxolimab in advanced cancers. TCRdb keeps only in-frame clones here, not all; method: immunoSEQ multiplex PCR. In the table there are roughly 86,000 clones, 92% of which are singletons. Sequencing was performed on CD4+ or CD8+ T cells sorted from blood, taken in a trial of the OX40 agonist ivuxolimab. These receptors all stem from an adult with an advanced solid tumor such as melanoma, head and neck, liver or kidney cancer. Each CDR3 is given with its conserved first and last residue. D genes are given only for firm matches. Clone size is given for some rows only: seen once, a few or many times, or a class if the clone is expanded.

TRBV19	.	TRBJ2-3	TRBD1	TGTGCCAGTACCCCTGGGACAGGGGTGCAGTATTTT	CASTPGTGVQYF
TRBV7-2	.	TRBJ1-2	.	TGTGCCAGCAGCTTAGGCGAACTTTGGAACTCTGGCTACACCTTC	CASSLGELWNSGYTF
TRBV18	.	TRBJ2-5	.	TGTGCCAGCTCACTAAAGGGACAGGGGAGGCTAGCGGGAGCCCCCCAGGCCCAGTACTTC	CASSLKGQGRLAGAPQAQYF
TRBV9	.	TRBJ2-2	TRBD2	TGTGCCAGCAGCCCAGGACTAGCGGGAGGTCAGTGGACCGGGGAGCTGTTTTTT	CASSPGLAGGQWTGELFF
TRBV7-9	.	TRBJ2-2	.	TGTGCCAGCAGCATCTCTCTATTGTCGACCGGGGAGCTGTTTTTT	CASSISLLSTGELFF
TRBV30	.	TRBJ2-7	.	TGTGCCTGGAGTGTATTGACATACGAGCAGTACTTC	CAWSVLTYEQYF
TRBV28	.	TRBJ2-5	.	TGTGCCAGCGGGAGGCCCCAGTACTTC	CASGRPQYF
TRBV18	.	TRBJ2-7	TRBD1	TGTGCCAGCTCCCCAGGGGACAGGGGGCCCTACGAGCAGTACTTC	CASSPGDRGPYEQYF
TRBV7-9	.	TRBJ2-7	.	TGTGCCAGCAGCCTTGAGCGCGAGCAGTACTTC	CASSLEREQYF
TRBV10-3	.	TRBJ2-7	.	TGTGCCATTCAAGACAGACAGGTGACCTACGAGCAGTACTTC	CAIQDRQVTYEQYF
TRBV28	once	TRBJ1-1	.	TGTGCCAGCAGTTTCAGGGAGACTGAAGCTTTCTTT	CASSFRETEAFF
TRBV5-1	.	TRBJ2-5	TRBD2	TGCGCCAGCAGCTTGGCTAGCGGAAACCAAGAGACCCAGTACTTC	CASSLASGNQETQYF
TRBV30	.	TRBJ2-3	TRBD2	TGTGCCTGGAGTCGGGCGCGGGAGAAGGATACGCAGTATTTT	CAWSRAREKDTQYF
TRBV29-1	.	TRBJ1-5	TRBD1	TGCAGCGTTTCTACACAGGGGCCCGGTCAGCCCCAGCATTTT	CSVSTQGPGQPQHF
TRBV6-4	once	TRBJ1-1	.	TGTGCCAGCAGTAAGGACGGACCGAACACTGAAGCTTTCTTT	CASSKDGPNTEAFF
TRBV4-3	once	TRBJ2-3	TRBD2	TGCGCCAGCAGCGAGAGGGTAGCGGGGAGCAGTGATACGCAGTATTTT	CASSERVAGSSDTQYF
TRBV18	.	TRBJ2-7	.	TGTGCCAGCTCAGGAGGGGCAAACGAGCAGTACTTC	CASSGGANEQYF
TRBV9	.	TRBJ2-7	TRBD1	TGTGCCAGCAGCCCGAGCGACAGGGTACTCAACTACGAGCAGTACTTC	CASSPSDRVLNYEQYF
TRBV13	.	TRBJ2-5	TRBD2	TGTGCCAGCAGCTTCGGACTAGCGAAGTACTTC	CASSFGLAKYF
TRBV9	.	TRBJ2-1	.	TGTGCCAGCAGCGTAGAGGGTGGCTCCTACAATGAGCAGTTCTTC	CASSVEGGSYNEQFF
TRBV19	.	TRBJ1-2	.	TGTGCCAGTAGCCGCGAGAAGGGCGGCTATGGCTACACCTTC	CASSREKGGYGYTF
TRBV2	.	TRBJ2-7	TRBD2	TGTGCCAGCCTGTTTGCGGGAGGGGGCGACGAGCAGTACTTC	CASLFAGGGDEQYF
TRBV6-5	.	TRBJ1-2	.	TGTGCCAGCAGGCCAGGGGTAGCTAACTATGGCTACACCTTC	CASRPGVANYGYTF
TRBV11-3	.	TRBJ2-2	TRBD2	TGTGCCAGCAGCGGGAGGGCGAGCGGGGAGCTGTTTTTT	CASSGRASGELFF
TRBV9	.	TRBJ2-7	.	TGTGCCAGCAGCGTAGCCCATAATCAACCCGAGCAGTACTTC	CASSVAHNQPEQYF
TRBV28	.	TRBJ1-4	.	TGTGCCACCCGGCCGTTAACTAATGAAAAACTGTTTTTT	CATRPLTNEKLFF
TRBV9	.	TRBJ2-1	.	TGTGCCAGCAGCGTAGAGACTAAAGGGAATGAGCAGTTCTTC	CASSVETKGNEQFF
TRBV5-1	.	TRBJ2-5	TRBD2	TGCGCCAGCAATCCTAGCGGGAGTAGAGAGACCCAGTACTTC	CASNPSGSRETQYF